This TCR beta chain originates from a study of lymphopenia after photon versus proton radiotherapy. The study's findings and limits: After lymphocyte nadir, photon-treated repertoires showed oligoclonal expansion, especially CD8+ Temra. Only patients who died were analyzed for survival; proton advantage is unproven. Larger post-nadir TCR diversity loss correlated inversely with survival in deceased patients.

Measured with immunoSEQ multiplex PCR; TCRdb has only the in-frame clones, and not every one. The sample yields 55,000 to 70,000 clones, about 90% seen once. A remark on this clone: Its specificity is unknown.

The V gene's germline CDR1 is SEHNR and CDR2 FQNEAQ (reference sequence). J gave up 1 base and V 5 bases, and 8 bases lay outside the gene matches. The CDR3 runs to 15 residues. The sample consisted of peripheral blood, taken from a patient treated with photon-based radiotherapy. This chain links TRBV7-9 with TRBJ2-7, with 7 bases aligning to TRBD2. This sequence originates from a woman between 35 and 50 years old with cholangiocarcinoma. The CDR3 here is CASSLPSGTSYEQYF. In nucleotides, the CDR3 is TGTGCCAGCAGCCTCCCTAGCGGAACTTCCTACGAGCAGTACTTC.